This T cell receptor beta chain came from a study of shared clonotypes between healthy human individuals (dated by TCRdb to the early 2020s). The study in broad terms: A couple of women and three men aged 18 to 49 years were included in the cohort. For each donor, three plates each were used for CD4 naive and CD4 memory, two plates were used for CD8 naive, and one plate was used for CD8 memory. To increase sequencing depth and limit assay-specific biases, TCR repertoire library preparation and sequencing were carried out by different laboratories using diverse techniques. Between about 0.9 and 9 billion PBMCs per donor were obtained by leukapheresis. To estimate repertoire size and how much clonotypes are shared between individuals, the study performed deep sequencing of blood TCR repertoires from a few healthy adults. Beyond this particular receptor, the publication reports: Larger estimated clonotype richness was generally found for naive subsets than for memory subsets. The small number of donors limited the genetic and exposure-history diversity represented. Compared with non-shared clonotypes, the clonotypes found in all four sorted-subset donors had higher generation probabilities. Sharing across a few donors was observed for about 5% of naive CD4, about 3.2% of naive CD8, roughly 2.3% of memory CD4, and less than 0.45% of memory CD8 clonotypes. Incomplete sequencing was indicated by rarefaction of sorted-subset datasets, despite the large sequencing depth. Based on pairwise subsampling, the degree of clonotype sharing among donors was expected to be affected by sequencing depth. Sampling was limited to blood, and TCR repertoires in tissue likely differ from TCR repertoires in blood.

Healthy HIV-negative adults with no recently reported acute infections or vaccinations were included as donors. Every donor was a Caucasian adult residing in Nashville, Tennessee, USA. CD4+ T cells were enriched by magnetic negative selection, after which naive cells were positively selected on CD45RA and the negative fraction was taken as the memory subset. Blood was obtained by leukapheresis, after which PBMCs were separated by Ficoll-Histopaque density gradient centrifugation and cryopreserved in liquid nitrogen vapor phase. Analytical flow cytometry was used to check the purity and quantity of each magnetically sorted T cell population. Each sorted fraction had its genomic DNA isolated and then quantified by UV absorbance on a Nanodrop 2000c. With respect to this clone: There is no known antigen for this receptor. The record has no base qualities; no much larger clone is one base away.

Using the deep immunoSEQ assay, multiplex PCR amplified TCR CDR3 regions from genomic DNA. Genomic DNA extracted from each cell subset was distributed evenly over all wells of several immunoSEQ 96-well plates, and each plate served as one replicate. For sorted subsets, 150 to 200 ng genomic DNA, equal to tens of thousands of T cell genomes, was loaded into each replicate PCR. Purified libraries were measured with a Qubit 3.0 fluorometer, size-checked on a Bioanalyzer 2100, and measured again with the KAPA Library Quantification kit. Every immunoSEQ 96-well plate was sequenced on a separate single-read 150-cycle Illumina NextSeq 550 flow cell. Per the source publication's procedure: Because only junctional sequences without quality scores were contained in the immunoSEQ output, filtering matching that applied to full-length reads could not be performed. Sequences were annotated with PyIR, a Python wrapper for IgBLAST v1.9, using IMGT germline references to assign V/J genes and CDR3. Reads with weak V/J assignments (E-value above 1e-6), missing CDR3, stop codons, out-of-frame junctions, or ambiguous translated residues were removed. A V3J clonotype was defined by an identical inferred V gene, J gene, and CDR3 amino acid sequence. The percentage overlap between two repertoires was calculated by dividing the number of shared unique clonotypes by the size of the smaller repertoire. Repertoire richness was assessed with RTK rarefaction, the Chao1 estimator, and Recon v2.1 estimates of unobserved clonotypes. Generation probabilities for all TCRbeta clonotypes obtained by the gDNA method from a handful of donors were computed using OLGA. Drawn from immuneACCESS, this table holds only the in-frame rearrangements with V and J called that TCRdb kept. Clones are partly lost; checked studies trace under half to an unresolved V gene and leave the rest unexplained. The V and J calls and clone size were taken over from that table, and D and trimming were inferred from the DNA. This sample holds over 950,000 clones; approximately 80% were observed only once. Roughly 0.9% of the sample comes from the top ten.

V is reduced by 0 bases and J by 3 bases, leaving a spacing of 12 bases between them. The cysteine opens and the phenylalanine closes a CDR3 of 15 amino acids. The retained sequence is limited to the CDR3, 45 bases, with the frame set at the first base. Looking up the germline V gene yields CDR1 SGHRS and CDR2 YFSETQ. The TCR originated in a man in his late teens or twenties in good health. Some clones in this sample may be carry-over from other donors' samples. What was sequenced was memory CD4+ T cells from PBMCs. The cell subset or site label corresponds to: CD45RA-negative fraction. Recombination joined TRBV5-1 with TRBJ2-5, with the D call tentatively TRBD1 or TRBD2, each fitting 6 bases. The CDR3: CASSLAAGGKETQYF. The nucleotides are TGCGCCAGCAGCTTGGCGGCCGGGGGCAAAGAGACCCAGTACTTC.